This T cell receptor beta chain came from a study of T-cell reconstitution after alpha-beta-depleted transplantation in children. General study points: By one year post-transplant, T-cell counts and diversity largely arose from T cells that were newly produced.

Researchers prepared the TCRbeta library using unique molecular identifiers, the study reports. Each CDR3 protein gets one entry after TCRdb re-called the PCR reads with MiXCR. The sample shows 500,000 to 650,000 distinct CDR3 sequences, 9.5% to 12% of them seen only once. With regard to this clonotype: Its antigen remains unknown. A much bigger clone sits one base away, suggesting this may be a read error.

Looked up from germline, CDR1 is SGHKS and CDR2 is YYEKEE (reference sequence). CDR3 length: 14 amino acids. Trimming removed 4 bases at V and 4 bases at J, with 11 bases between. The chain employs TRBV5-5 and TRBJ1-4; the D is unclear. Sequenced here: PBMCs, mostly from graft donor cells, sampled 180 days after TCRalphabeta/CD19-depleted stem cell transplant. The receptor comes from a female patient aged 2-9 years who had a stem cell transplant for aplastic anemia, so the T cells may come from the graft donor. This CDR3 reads CASSVRGGNEKLFF. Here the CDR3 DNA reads TGTGCCAGCAGCGTTCGTGGTGGTAATGAAAAACTGTTTTTT. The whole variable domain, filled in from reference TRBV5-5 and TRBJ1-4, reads DAGVTQSPTHLIKTRGQQVTLRCSPISGHKSVSWYQQVLGQGPQFIFQYYEKEERGRGNFPDRFSARQFPNYSSELNVNALLLGDSALYLCASSVRGGNEKLFFGSGTQLSVL.